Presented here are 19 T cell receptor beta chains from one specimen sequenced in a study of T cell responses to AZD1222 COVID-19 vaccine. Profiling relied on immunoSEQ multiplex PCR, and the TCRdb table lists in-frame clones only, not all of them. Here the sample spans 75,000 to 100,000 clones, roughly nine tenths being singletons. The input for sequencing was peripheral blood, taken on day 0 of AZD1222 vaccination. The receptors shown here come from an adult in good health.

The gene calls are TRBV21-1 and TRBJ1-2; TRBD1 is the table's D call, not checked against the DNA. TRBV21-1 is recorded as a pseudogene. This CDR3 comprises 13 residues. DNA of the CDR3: TGTGCCAGGGGGGCGGAGGATCGATATGGCTACACCTTC. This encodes CARGAEDRYGYTF.

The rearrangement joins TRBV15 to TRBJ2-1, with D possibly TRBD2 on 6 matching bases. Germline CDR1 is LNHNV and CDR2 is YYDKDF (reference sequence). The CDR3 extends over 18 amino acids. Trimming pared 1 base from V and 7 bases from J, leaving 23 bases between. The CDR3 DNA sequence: TGTGCCACCAGCAGAGCAGATACTAGCCTTAGGGAGCCTAATGAGCAGTTCTTC. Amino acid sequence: CATSRADTSLREPNEQFF.

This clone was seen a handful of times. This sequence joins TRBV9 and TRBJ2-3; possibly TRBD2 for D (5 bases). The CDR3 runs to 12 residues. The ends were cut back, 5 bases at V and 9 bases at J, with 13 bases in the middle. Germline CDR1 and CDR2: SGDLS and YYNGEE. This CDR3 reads CASRDSSRTQYF. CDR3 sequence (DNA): TGTGCCAGCAGGGACTCCTCGAGGACGCAGTATTTT. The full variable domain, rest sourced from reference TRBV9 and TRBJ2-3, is DSGVTQTPKHLITATGQRVTLRCSPRSGDLSVYWYQQSLDQGLQFLIQYYNGEERAKGNILERFSAQQFPDLHSELNLSSLELGDSALYFCASRDSSRTQYFGPGTRLTVL.

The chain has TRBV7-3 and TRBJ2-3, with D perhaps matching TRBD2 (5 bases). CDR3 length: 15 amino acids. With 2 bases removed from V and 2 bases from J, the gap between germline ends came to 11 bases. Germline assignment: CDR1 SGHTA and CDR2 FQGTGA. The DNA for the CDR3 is TGTGCCAGCAGCTTACGAGGGAGTTACACAGATACGCAGTATTTT. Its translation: CASSLRGSYTDTQYF. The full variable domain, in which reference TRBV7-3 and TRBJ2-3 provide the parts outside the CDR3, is GAGVSQTPSNKVTEKGKYVELRCDPISGHTALYWYRQSLGQGPEFLIYFQGTGAADDSGLPNDRFFAVRPEGSVSTLKIQRTERGDSAVYLCASSLRGSYTDTQYFGPGTRLTVL.

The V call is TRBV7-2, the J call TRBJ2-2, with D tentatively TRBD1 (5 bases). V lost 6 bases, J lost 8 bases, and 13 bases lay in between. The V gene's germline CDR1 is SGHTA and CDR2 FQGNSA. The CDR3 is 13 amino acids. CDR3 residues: CASSSGILGELFF. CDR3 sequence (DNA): TGTGCCAGCAGTTCAGGGATTCTAGGGGAGCTGTTTTTT.

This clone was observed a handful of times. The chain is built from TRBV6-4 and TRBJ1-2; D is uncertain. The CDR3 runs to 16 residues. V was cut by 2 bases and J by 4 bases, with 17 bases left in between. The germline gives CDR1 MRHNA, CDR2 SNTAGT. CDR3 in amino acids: CASSDTAHRRGYGYTF. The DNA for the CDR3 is TGTGCCAGCAGTGACACCGCGCACCGGCGCGGCTATGGCTACACCTTC.

The CDR3 sequence: CASSPPGLALNEQFF. DNA for the CDR3: TGTGCCAGCAGCCCTCCCGGGCTAGCCCTCAATGAGCAGTTCTTC. The genes are TRBV7-3 and TRBJ2-1, with a tentative D call TRBD2 (5 bases). CDR1 is SGHTA, CDR2 FQGTGA, per germline. The CDR3 loop spans 15 amino acids. V was clipped by 5 bases and J by 6 bases, with 17 bases between them.

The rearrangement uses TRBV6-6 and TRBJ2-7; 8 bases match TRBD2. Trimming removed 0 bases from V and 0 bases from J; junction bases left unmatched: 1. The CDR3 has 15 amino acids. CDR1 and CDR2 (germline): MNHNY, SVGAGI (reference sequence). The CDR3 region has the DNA TGTGCCAGCAGTTACTCGGGGACTAGCTCCTACGAGCAGTACTTC. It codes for CASSYSGTSSYEQYF.

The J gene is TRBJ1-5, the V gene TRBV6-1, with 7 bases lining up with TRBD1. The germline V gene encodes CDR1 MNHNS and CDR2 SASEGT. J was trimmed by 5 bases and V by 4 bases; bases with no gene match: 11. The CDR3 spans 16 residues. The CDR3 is CASSGFSDRIDQPQHF. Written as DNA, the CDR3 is TGTGCCAGCAGTGGATTCTCGGACAGGATCGATCAGCCCCAGCATTTT.

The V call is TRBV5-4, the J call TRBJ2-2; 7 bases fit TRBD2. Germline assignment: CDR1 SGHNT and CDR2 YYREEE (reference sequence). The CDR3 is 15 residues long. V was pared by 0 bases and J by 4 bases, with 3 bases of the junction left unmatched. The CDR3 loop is CASSLVGRATGELFF. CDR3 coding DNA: TGTGCCAGCAGCTTGGTAGGGAGGGCCACCGGGGAGCTGTTTTTT.

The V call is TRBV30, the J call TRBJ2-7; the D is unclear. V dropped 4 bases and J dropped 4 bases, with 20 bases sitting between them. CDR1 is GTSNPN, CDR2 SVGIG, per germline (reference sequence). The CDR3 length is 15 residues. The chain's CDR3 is CAWIPSTRKGYEQYF. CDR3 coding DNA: TGTGCCTGGATTCCCTCTACGCGGAAAGGGTACGAGCAGTACTTC. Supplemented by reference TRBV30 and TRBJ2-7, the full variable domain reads SQTIHQWPATLVQPVGSPLSLECTVEGTSNPNLYWYRQAAGRGLQLLFYSVGIGQISSEVPQNLSASRPQDRQFILSSKKLLLSDSGFYLCAWIPSTRKGYEQYFGPGTRLTVT.

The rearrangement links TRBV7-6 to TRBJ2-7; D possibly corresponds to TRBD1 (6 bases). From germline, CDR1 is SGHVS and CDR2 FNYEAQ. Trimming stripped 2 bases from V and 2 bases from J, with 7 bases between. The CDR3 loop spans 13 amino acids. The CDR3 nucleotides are TGTGCCAGCAGCTTAACAGGGACCTACGAGCAGTACTTC. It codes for CASSLTGTYEQYF.

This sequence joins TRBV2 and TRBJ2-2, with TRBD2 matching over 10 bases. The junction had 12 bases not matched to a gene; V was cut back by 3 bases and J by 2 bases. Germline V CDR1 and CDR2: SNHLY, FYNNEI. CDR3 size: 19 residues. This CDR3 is CASSEVTMLAGANTGELFF. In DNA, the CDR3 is TGTGCCAGCAGTGAGGTTACGATGCTAGCGGGAGCCAACACCGGGGAGCTGTTTTTT.

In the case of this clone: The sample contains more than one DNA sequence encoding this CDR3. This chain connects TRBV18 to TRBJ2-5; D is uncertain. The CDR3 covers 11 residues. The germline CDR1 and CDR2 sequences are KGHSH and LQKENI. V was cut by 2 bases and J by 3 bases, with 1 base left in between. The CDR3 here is CASSPKETQYF. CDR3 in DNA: TGTGCCAGCTCACCAAAAGAGACCCAGTACTTC.

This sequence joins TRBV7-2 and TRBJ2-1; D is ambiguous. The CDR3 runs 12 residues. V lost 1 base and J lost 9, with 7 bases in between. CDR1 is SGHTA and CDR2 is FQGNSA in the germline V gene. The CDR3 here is CASSLGETEQFF. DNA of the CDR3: TGTGCCAGCAGCTTAGGAGAGACTGAGCAGTTCTTC.

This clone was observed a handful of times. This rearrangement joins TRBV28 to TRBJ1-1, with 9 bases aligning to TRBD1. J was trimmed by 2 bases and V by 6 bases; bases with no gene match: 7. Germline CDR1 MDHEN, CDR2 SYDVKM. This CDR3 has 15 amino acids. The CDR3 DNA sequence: TGTGCCAGCAGGGCACAGGGGGCCATCAACACTGAAGCTTTCTTT. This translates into CASRAQGAINTEAFF.

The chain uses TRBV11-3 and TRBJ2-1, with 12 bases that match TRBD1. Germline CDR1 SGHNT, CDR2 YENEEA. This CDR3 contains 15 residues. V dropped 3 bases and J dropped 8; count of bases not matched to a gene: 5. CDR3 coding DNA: TGTGCCAGCAGCTTGGGACAGGGGGCCGGCGATGAGCAGTTCTTC. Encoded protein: CASSLGQGAGDEQFF.

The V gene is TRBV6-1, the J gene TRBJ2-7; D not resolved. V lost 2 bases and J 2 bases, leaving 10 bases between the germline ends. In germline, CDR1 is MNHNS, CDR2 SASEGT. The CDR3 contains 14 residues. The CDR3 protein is CASSELIPTYEQYF. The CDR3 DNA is TGTGCCAGCAGTGAACTGATACCAACCTACGAGCAGTACTTC.

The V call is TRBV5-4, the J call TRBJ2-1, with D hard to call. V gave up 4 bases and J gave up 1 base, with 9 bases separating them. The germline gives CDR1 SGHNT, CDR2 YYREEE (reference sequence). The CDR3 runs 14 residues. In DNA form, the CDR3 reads TGTGCCAGCAGCCGCGAGCCATCCTACAATGAGCAGTTCTTC. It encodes CASSREPSYNEQFF. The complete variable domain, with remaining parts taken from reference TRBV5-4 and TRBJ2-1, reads ETGVTQSPTHLIKTRGQQVTLRCSSQSGHNTVSWYQQALGQGPQFIFQYYREEENGRGNFPPRFSGLQFPNYSSELNVNALELDDSALYLCASSREPSYNEQFFGPGTRLTVL.